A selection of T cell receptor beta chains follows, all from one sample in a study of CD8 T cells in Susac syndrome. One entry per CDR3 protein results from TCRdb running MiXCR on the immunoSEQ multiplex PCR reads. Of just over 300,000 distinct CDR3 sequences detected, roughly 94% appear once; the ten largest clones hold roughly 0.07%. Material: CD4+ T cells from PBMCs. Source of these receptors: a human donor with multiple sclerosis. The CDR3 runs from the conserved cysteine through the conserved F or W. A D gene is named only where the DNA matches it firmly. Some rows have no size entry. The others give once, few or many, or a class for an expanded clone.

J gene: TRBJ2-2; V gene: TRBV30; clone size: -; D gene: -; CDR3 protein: CAWEGAGELFF; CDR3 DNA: TGTGCCTGGGAGGGCGCCGGGGAGCTGTTTTTT
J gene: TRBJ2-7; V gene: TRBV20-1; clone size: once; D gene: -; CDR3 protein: CSAKLPGHRVDEQYF; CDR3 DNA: TGCAGTGCTAAACTCCCGGGACACCGGGTCGACGAGCAGTACTTC
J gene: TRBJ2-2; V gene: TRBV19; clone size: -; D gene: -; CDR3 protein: CASHPSGFGELFF; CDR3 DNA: TGTGCCAGTCACCCCTCGGGATTCGGGGAGCTGTTTTTT
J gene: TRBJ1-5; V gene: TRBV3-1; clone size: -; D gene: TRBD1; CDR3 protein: CASSAGTGGLQPQHF; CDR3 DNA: TGTGCCAGCAGCGCCGGGACAGGGGGCCTTCAGCCCCAGCATTTT
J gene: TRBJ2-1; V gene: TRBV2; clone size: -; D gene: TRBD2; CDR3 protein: CASRPSERGPQFF; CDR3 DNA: TGTGCCAGCAGGCCCTCGGAGCGGGGCCCGCAGTTCTTC
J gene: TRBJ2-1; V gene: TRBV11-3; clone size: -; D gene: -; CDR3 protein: CASILGSGAGDEQFF; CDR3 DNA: TGTGCCAGCATCCTAGGATCAGGGGCCGGAGATGAGCAGTTCTTC
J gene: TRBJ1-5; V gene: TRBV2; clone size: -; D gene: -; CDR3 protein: CASSEETGRNNQPQHF; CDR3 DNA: TGTGCCAGCAGTGAAGAAACAGGGAGGAACAATCAGCCCCAGCATTTT
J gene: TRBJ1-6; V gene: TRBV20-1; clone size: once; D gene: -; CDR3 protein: CSARVEEVSEVHF; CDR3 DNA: TGCAGTGCTAGAGTAGAAGAGGTATCGGAGGTCCACTTT
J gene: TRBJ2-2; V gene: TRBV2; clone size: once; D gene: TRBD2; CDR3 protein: CASSDRLAGVAGELFF; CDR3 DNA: TGTGCCAGCAGTGATAGACTAGCGGGAGTGGCCGGGGAGCTGTTTTTT
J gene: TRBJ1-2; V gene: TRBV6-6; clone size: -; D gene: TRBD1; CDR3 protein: CASSRPTGGLSYGYTF; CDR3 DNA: TGTGCCAGCAGTCGACCGACAGGGGGCTTGTCCTATGGCTACACCTTC
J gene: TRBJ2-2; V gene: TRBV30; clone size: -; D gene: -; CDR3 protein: CAWRSSPGDTGELFF; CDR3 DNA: TGTGCCTGGAGAAGTTCGCCAGGGGACACCGGGGAGCTGTTTTTT
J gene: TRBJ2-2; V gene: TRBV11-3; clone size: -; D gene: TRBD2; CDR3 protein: CASSGLAGGGTGELFF; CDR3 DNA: TGTGCCAGCAGTGGACTAGCGGGAGGAGGCACCGGGGAGCTGTTTTTT
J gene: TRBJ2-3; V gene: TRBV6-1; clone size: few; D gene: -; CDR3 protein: CATVHGTEDTDTQYF; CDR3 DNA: TGTGCCACCGTGCATGGGACCGAAGATACAGATACGCAGTATTTT
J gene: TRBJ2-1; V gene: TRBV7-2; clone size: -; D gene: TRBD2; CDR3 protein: CASSSVGTSVTRQFF; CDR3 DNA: TGTGCCAGCAGCTCCGTGGGAACTAGCGTCACCCGGCAGTTCTTC
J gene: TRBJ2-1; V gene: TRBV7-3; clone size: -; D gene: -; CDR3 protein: CASSLPGALYNEQFF; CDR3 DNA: TGTGCCAGCAGCTTACCAGGTGCCCTTTACAATGAGCAGTTCTTC
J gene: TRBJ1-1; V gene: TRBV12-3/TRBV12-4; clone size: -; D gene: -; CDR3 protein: CASSRGGVIEAFF; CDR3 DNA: TGTGCCAGCAGCCGCGGAGGAGTAATTGAAGCTTTCTTT
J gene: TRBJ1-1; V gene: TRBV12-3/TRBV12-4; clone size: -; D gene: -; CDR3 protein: CASSSTSPMNTEAFF; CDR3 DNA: TGTGCCAGCAGTTCTACCTCTCCCATGAACACTGAAGCTTTCTTT
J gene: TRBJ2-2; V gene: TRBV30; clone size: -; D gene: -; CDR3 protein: CAWRGLGAELFF; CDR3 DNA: TGTGCCTGGAGGGGACTGGGGGCTGAGCTGTTTTTT
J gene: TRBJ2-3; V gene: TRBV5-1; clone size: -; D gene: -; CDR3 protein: CASGDPPVDTQYF; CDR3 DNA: TGCGCCAGCGGAGATCCTCCCGTCGATACGCAGTATTTT
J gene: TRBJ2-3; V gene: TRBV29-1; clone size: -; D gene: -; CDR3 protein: CSVEGVHTDTQYF; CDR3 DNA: TGCAGCGTTGAGGGGGTGCACACAGATACGCAGTATTTT
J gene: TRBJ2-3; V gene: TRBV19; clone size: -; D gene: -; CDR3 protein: CASSGPSEADTQYF; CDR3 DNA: TGTGCCAGTAGTGGGCCCTCAGAGGCAGATACGCAGTATTTT
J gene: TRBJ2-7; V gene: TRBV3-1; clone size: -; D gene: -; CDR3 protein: CASSSSATYEQYF; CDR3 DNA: TGTGCCAGCAGCTCTAGTGCAACCTACGAGCAGTACTTC
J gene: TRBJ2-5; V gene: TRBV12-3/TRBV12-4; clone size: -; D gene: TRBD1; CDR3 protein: CASSTGQAPQQETQYF; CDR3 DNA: TGTGCCAGCAGTACCGGACAGGCCCCGCAGCAAGAGACCCAGTACTTC
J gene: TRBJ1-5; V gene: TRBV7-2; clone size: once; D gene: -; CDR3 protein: CASSLYPQPQHF; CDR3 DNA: TGTGCCAGCAGTTTATATCCGCAGCCCCAGCATTTT